This T cell receptor beta chain was recovered during a study of cytomegalovirus exposure and HLA in healthy donors. Overall study: For the roughly 400 genotyped donors, over 80% fell within the Caucasian-associated ancestry cluster. Study results and limitations: It was in a later analysis that TCR association rates were seen to vary by HLA locus, highest for DRB1 and lowest for HLA-C. Most TCR beta V segments were productive about 87% or about 30% of the time in an earlier analysis. It was taken for granted in presence/absence analyses that sequencing depth across donors was roughly uniform.

13 Jbeta primers and 60 Vbeta primers were used for the PCR. Assay used: immunoSEQ multiplex PCR; TCRdb lists only in-frame clones, some missing. The sample table includes roughly 190,000 clones. Trimming cost V 5 bases and J 4 bases, with 23 bases left between them. Germline values: CDR1 SEHNR, CDR2 FQNEAQ (reference sequence). The CDR3 sequence is 17 residues long. As concerns this clone: What it recognizes is unknown.

The chain has TRBV7-9 and TRBJ2-5; tentative D call: TRBD2 (6 bases). This TCR came from a man aged 25-40 years in good health and CMV-seronegative. Source material: PBMCs. The CDR3 spells CASSPRSSSGRGETQYF. In nucleotides, the CDR3 is TGTGCCAGCAGCCCCCGTAGTTCCAGCGGGCGGGGAGAGACCCAGTACTTC.